The 2 T cell receptor beta chains below were found in one sample sequenced in a study of OX40 agonist ivuxolimab in advanced cancers. Some clones are missing from TCRdb's copy, which holds only in-frame ones; the method was immunoSEQ multiplex PCR. The sample has around 76,000 clones; 89% are singletons. The sample consisted of CD4+ or CD8+ T cells sorted from blood, taken in a trial of the OX40 agonist ivuxolimab. These receptors were obtained from an adult with an advanced solid tumor such as melanoma, head and neck, liver or kidney cancer.

The CDR3 loop reads CASSLAGTQEKLFF. CDR3 sequence (DNA): TGCGCCAGCAGCTTGGCAGGGACCCAAGAAAAACTGTTTTTT. This chain uses TRBV5-1 with TRBJ1-4; D may be TRBD1 (5 bases). Trimming pared 0 bases from V and 8 bases from J, leaving 11 bases between. Germline V gene sequence: CDR1 SGHRS, CDR2 YFSETQ. This CDR3 is 14 amino acids long.

V and J are TRBV18 and TRBJ2-5, with D uncertain. CDR1 KGHSH and CDR2 LQKENI come from the germline V gene. Trimming left V 4 bases short and J 3 bases short, with 3 bases between. The CDR3 runs 11 residues. CDR3 loop: CASSLEETQYF. In DNA, the CDR3 is TGTGCCAGCTCACTGGAAGAGACCCAGTACTTC. Full variable domain (outside the CDR3, taken from reference TRBV18 and TRBJ2-5): NAGVMQNPRHLVRRRGQEARLRCSPMKGHSHVYWYRQLPEEGLKFMVYLQKENIIDESGMPKERFSAEFPKEGPSILRIQQVVRGDSAAYFCASSLEETQYFGPGTRLLVL.